Shown below are 19 T cell receptor beta chains from a single sample sequenced in a study of T cell responses to AZD1222 COVID-19 vaccine. Clones were read by immunoSEQ multiplex PCR, and TCRdb kept only the in-frame ones, dropping some. The data contain about 97,000 clones, more than 85% of them singletons. This specimen was peripheral blood, taken on day 0 of AZD1222 vaccination. The receptors shown here come from an adult in good health.

In this sample, this clone turned up once. V is TRBV27 and J is TRBJ1-6; TRBD1 matches 8 bases. Germline V CDR1 and CDR2: MNHEY, SMNVEV (reference sequence). CDR3 length equals 18 residues. The V segment lost 4 bases and the J segment 4 bases; nucleotides outside the gene matches: 12. The CDR3 nucleotides read TGTGCCAGCAGTTCGAATTACAGGGGGTACGAGTATAATTCACCCCTCCACTTT. Translated, it gives CASSSNYRGYEYNSPLHF.

This clone was recorded only once. The chain is built from TRBV7-9 and TRBJ1-6, with 10 bases aligning to TRBD1. Germline CDR1 is SEHNR and CDR2 is FQNEAQ (reference sequence). There are 16 residues in the CDR3. Losses at the gene ends were 0 bases for V and 9 bases for J; bases not matched to a gene: 5. The CDR3 nucleotides are TGTGCCAGCAGCTTAGCCCCCGGACAGGGGGGTTCACCCCTCCACTTT. Protein product: CASSLAPGQGGSPLHF.

This clone was observed once. This sequence joins TRBV5-1 and TRBJ2-2, with 9 bases lining up with TRBD1. The germline V gene encodes CDR1 SGHRS and CDR2 YFSETQ. The CDR3 is 15 amino acids. J lost 7 bases, V lost 1 base, and 5 bases had no gene match. This chain's CDR3 is CASSLLTGGGGELFF. The CDR3 nucleotides read TGCGCCAGCAGCTTGTTGACAGGGGGAGGCGGGGAGCTGTTTTTT.

This chain uses TRBV3-1 (or the pseudogene TRBV3-2) with TRBJ1-2, with 9 positions matching TRBD1. CDR3 size: 15 residues. Losses at the gene ends were 0 bases for V and 8 bases for J; bases not matched to a gene: 7. The germline gives CDR1 LGHDT, CDR2 YNNKEL (reference sequence). The CDR3 protein is CASSQDETGGVGYTF. The CDR3 DNA reads TGTGCCAGCAGCCAAGATGAGACAGGGGGTGTCGGCTACACCTTC.

In its sample, this clone was seen a few times. The chain links TRBV3-1 (or the pseudogene TRBV3-2) to TRBJ2-7; D unresolved. The germline V and J ends were trimmed by 0 bases and 0 bases, with 18 bases remaining between them. CDR3 size: 18 residues. CDR1 is LGHDT and CDR2 is YNNKEL in the germline V gene (reference sequence). CDR3 loop: CASSQEPPGRPSSYEQYF. The CDR3 DNA follows: TGTGCCAGCAGCCAAGAACCCCCTGGTAGACCGAGCTCCTACGAGCAGTACTTC.

The V gene is TRBV7-8, the J gene TRBJ1-4; TRBD1 agrees at 7 bases. Losses at the gene ends were 6 bases for V and 8 bases for J; bases not matched to a gene: 6. CDR3 length: 13 amino acids. Looked up from germline, CDR1 is SGHVS and CDR2 is FQNEAQ. The CDR3 bases are TGTGCCAGCAGAAACAGGGGAGAAGAAAAACTGTTTTTT. Protein sequence: CASRNRGEEKLFF.

The chain combines TRBV5-4 with TRBJ1-5; D is perhaps TRBD1 (5 bases). Germline V gene sequence: CDR1 SGHNT, CDR2 YYREEE (reference sequence). Trimming cost V 4 bases and J 0 bases, with 5 bases left between them. This CDR3 is built from 13 residues. This CDR3 reads CASSQGSNQPQHF. The CDR3 coding sequence is TGTGCCAGCAGCCAGGGTAGCAATCAGCCCCAGCATTTT. Combining the CDR3 with reference TRBV5-4 and TRBJ1-5 gives the whole variable domain ETGVTQSPTHLIKTRGQQVTLRCSSQSGHNTVSWYQQALGQGPQFIFQYYREEENGRGNFPPRFSGLQFPNYSSELNVNALELDDSALYLCASSQGSNQPQHFGDGTRLSIL.

CDR3: CASSESLLEKLFF. The CDR3 DNA sequence: TGCGCCAGCAGTGAGTCCCTACTTGAAAAACTGTTTTTT. The genes are TRBV10-1 and TRBJ1-4; D is unclear. Germline loops: CDR1 WNHNN, CDR2 SYGVQD (reference sequence). V gave up 0 bases and J gave up 7 bases, with 6 bases separating them. CDR3 length: 13 residues.

This sequence joins TRBV29-1 and TRBJ2-7, with D uncertain. Trimming removed 6 bases from V and 3 bases from J, with 18 bases in between. CDR1 and CDR2 from the germline V gene are SQVTM and ANQGSEA. This CDR3 comprises 14 residues. This CDR3 is CSVSFPIAVYEQYF. In nucleotides, the CDR3 is TGCAGCGTATCCTTCCCGATTGCGGTCTACGAGCAGTACTTC.

This chain links TRBV9 with TRBJ2-5; 9 positions agree with TRBD2. The CDR3 runs to 15 residues. Per germline, CDR1 SGDLS and CDR2 YYNGEE. V gave up 4 bases and J gave up 4 bases; unmatched junction bases: 8. The CDR3 reads CASSPRGGGVETQYF. The CDR3 DNA sequence: TGTGCCAGCAGCCCCCGCGGGGGGGGCGTAGAGACCCAGTACTTC.

J is TRBJ2-4 and V is TRBV28, with D tentatively TRBD1 (6 bases). Germline CDR1 MDHEN, CDR2 SYDVKM. This CDR3 region has 13 residues. The V end lost 4 bases, the J end lost 5 bases, and 9 bases lay between the germline ends. The CDR3 DNA reads TGTGCCAGCAGTTCAGGGGCCCAAAACATTCAGTACTTC. It encodes CASSSGAQNIQYF.

V and J are TRBV5-8 and TRBJ1-1, with 8 bases fitting TRBD1. This CDR3 has 11 amino acids. The junction had 1 base not matched to a gene; V was cut back by 1 base and J by 11 bases. Per the germline V gene, CDR1 is SGHTS and CDR2 is YDEGEE. The CDR3 loop is CASSLTGGAFF. DNA for the CDR3: TGTGCCAGCAGCTTGACAGGGGGTGCTTTCTTT.

The V and J genes are TRBV5-5 and TRBJ2-1; D remains unclear. This CDR3 region has 14 residues. Trimming pared 4 bases from V and 0 bases from J, leaving 8 bases between. CDR1 and CDR2 (germline): SGHKS, YYEKEE (reference sequence). The CDR3 region has the DNA TGTGCCAGCAGCCGTGGGGACTCCTACAATGAGCAGTTCTTC. Residues: CASSRGDSYNEQFF.

The rearrangement joins TRBV3-1 (or the pseudogene TRBV3-2) to TRBJ2-3, with D possibly matching TRBD2 (6 bases). Looked up from germline, CDR1 is LGHDT and CDR2 is YNNKEL (reference sequence). V gave up 1 base and J gave up 12 bases, with 17 bases separating them. The CDR3 runs 14 residues. In DNA, the CDR3 is TGTGCCAGCAGCCAAGCCATCAACGGGAGACCTCAGTATTTT. Protein: CASSQAINGRPQYF.

The chain employs TRBV5-1 and TRBJ1-1, with a weak D call TRBD1 (5 bases). V lost 9 bases, J lost 5 bases, and 20 bases lay in between. The germline V gene encodes CDR1 SGHRS and CDR2 YFSETQ. The CDR3 length is 14 residues. The CDR3, as DNA: TGCGCCATCGAAAGGTCGAGGGGACGAACTGAAGCTTTCTTT. Translated, it gives CAIERSRGRTEAFF.

V usage is TRBV12-5 and J usage is TRBJ2-7, with 11 nucleotides matching TRBD2. CDR3 length equals 15 residues. After removal of 6 bases from V and 3 bases from J, the junction contained 7 bases not matched to a gene. CDR1 and CDR2 from the germline V gene are LGHNT and FRNRAP. CDR3 protein: CASGRGTSGVYEQYF. The CDR3 DNA is TGTGCTAGTGGCCGCGGGACTAGCGGCGTCTACGAGCAGTACTTC.

This chain joins TRBV2 and TRBJ1-4; the match to TRBD1 covers 8 bases. The CDR3 totals 14 residues. Losses at the gene ends were 7 bases for V and 7 bases for J; bases not matched to a gene: 8. CDR1 and CDR2 (germline): SNHLY, FYNNEI. The CDR3 coding sequence is TGTGCCAGCACCTTACAGGGGGGTCGTGAAAAACTGTTTTTT. This encodes CASTLQGGREKLFF.

The chain is built from TRBV6-5 and TRBJ2-7; perhaps D is TRBD1 or TRBD2 (5 bases each). Germline loops: CDR1 MNHEY, CDR2 SVGAGI. V lost 6 bases and J 2 bases, leaving 11 bases between the germline ends. The CDR3 consists of 13 residues. The CDR3 region has the DNA TGTGCCAGCAGGGGACCGCCGCCCTACGAGCAGTACTTC. It is translated as CASRGPPPYEQYF.

The CDR3 loop reads CASSPGLAEGGASYEQYF. CDR3 nucleotides: TGTGCCAGCAGTCCGGGACTAGCGGAGGGAGGCGCCTCCTACGAGCAGTACTTC. The chain uses TRBV27 and TRBJ2-7, with 11 bases aligning to TRBD2. The V gene end was trimmed by 5 bases and the J gene end by 0 bases; junction bases not matched to a gene: 12. From germline, CDR1 is MNHEY and CDR2 SMNVEV (reference sequence). There are 18 residues in the CDR3.